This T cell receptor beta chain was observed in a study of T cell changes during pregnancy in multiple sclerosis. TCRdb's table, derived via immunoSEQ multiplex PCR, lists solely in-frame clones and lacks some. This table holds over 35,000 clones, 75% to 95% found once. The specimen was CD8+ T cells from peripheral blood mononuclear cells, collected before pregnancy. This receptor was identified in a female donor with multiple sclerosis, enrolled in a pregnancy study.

The CDR3 is CASSLGDNYEQYF. CDR3 in DNA: TGTGCCAGCAGCTTAGGGGACAACTACGAGCAGTACTTC. The chain joins TRBV11-2 to TRBJ2-7; D is perhaps TRBD1 (6 bases). The CDR3 totals 13 residues. Germline V gene sequence: CDR1 SGHAT, CDR2 FQNNGV. Trimming pared 1 base from V and 3 bases from J, leaving 7 bases between.